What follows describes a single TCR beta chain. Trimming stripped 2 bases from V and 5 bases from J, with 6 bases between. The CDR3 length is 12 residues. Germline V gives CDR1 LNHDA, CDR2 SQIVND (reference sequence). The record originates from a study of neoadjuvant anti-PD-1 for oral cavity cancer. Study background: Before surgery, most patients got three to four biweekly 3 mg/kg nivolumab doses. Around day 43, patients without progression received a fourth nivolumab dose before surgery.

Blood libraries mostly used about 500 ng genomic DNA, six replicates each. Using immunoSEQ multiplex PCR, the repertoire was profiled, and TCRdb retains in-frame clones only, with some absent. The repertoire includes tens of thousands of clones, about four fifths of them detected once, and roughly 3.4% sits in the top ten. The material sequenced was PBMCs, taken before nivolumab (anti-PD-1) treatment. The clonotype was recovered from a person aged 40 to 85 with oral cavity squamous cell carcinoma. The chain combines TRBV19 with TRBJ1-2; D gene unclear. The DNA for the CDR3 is TGTGCCAGTAGTATACCTGGGTATGGCTACACCTTC. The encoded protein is CASSIPGYGYTF.